The rows below give T cell receptor beta chains drawn from one sample of a study of blood T cell repertoires in COVID-19. Libraries were prepared by immunoSEQ multiplex PCR; TCRdb keeps only in-frame clonotypes and omits some of them. The sample has fewer than 50,000 clones, 80% seen once. Sequencing input: peripheral blood. Source of these receptors: an older man with active or convalescent COVID-19. CDR3s include the opening cysteine and the closing phenylalanine or tryptophan. D genes are given only for firm matches. A row's size may be missing; if present it is once, few, many or a size class.

TRBJ2-1 NA TRBD2 TRBV27 TGTGCCAGCAGTTTCTTAGGGACTAGCGGGAGAGGTGAGCAGTTCTTC CASSFLGTSGRGEQFF
TRBJ2-5 NA NA TRBV11-2 TGTGCCAGCAGCGGATTACTAGCTCCGACCCAGTACTTC CASSGLLAPTQYF
TRBJ1-2 few TRBD1 TRBV28 TGTGCCAGCAGTGTCGGGACAGCCAACTATGGCTACACCTTC CASSVGTANYGYTF
TRBJ2-5 NA TRBD2 TRBV9 TGTGCCAGCAGCGGGCGGGAGGGCCTTGAGACCCAGTACTTC CASSGREGLETQYF
TRBJ1-2 NA NA TRBV28 TGTGCCAGCAGTTTTCTCGCTCGGACAGAGGGAAACTATGGCTACACCTTC CASSFLARTEGNYGYTF
TRBJ2-5 NA NA TRBV5-1 TGCGCCAGCCGAAAACTAGGGAGTTCTCAGCAAGAGACCCAGTACTTC CASRKLGSSQQETQYF
TRBJ2-3 NA NA TRBV5-8 TGTGCCAGCAGCTTAGTCAGTTTCGGCACAGATACGCAGTATTTT CASSLVSFGTDTQYF
TRBJ2-7 few TRBD2 TRBV9 TGTGCCAGCAGCGTAGGGACTAGCACCTACGAGCAGTACTTC CASSVGTSTYEQYF
TRBJ1-5 NA TRBD1 TRBV25-1 TGTGCCAGCAGCCCGACAGGGATCCTTAGCAATCAGCCCCAGCATTTT CASSPTGILSNQPQHF
TRBJ1-1 once NA TRBV28 TGTGCCAGCAGTTTATTGCGTCGGGGGAACACTGAAGCTTTCTTT CASSLLRRGNTEAFF
TRBJ1-6 NA NA TRBV6-5 TGTGCCAGCAGAGGACAGTATAATTCACCCCTCCACTTT CASRGQYNSPLHF
TRBJ1-4 NA NA TRBV19 TGTGCCAGTAGTATAGACCCCGATCGGGAAAAACTGTTTTTT CASSIDPDREKLFF
TRBJ2-7 NA TRBD1 TRBV4-3 TGCGCCAGCAGCCAATCCGGGACAGGGCTGTACGAGCAGTACTTC CASSQSGTGLYEQYF
TRBJ1-1 NA NA TRBV27 TGTGCCAGCAGTTTCGGGAACCGGGGCACTGAAGCTTTCTTT CASSFGNRGTEAFF
TRBJ2-3 NA TRBD2 TRBV19 TGTGCCAGTAGTATAAACGGACTAGCGGGAGTGGGAGATACGCAGTATTTT CASSINGLAGVGDTQYF
TRBJ2-7 few NA TRBV19 TGTGCCAGTAGTACAGGGATCACCTACGAGCAGTACTTC CASSTGITYEQYF
TRBJ1-2 once NA TRBV7-2 TGTGCCAGCAGCTTAACGAGACAGGCCGGGGATGGCTACACCTTC CASSLTRQAGDGYTF
TRBJ2-5 NA TRBD2 TRBV3-1/TRBV3-2 TGTGCCAGCAGCCAAGGTAGTCGGGGAGCGGGGGAGACCCAGTACTTC CASSQGSRGAGETQYF
TRBJ2-1 NA NA TRBV6-5 TGTGCCAGTGACAAGATCCCATACAATGAGCAGTTCTTC CASDKIPYNEQFF
TRBJ2-5 NA TRBD2 TRBV12-5 TGTGCTAGTGCAAATAGCGGGGCTCAAGAGACCCAGTACTTC CASANSGAQETQYF
TRBJ2-5 NA NA TRBV18 TGTGCCAGCTCACCAGCAGGGAGGCAAGAGACCCAGTACTTC CASSPAGRQETQYF
TRBJ1-2 once NA TRBV28 TGTGCCAGCAGTTTAGTTGGGGGCTCTGACTATGGCTACACCTTC CASSLVGGSDYGYTF
TRBJ1-1 NA TRBD1 TRBV14 TGTGCCAGCAGCCCGTGGACAGGGGGCACTGTGAACACTGAAGCTTTCTTT CASSPWTGGTVNTEAFF
TRBJ2-1 few TRBD1 TRBV4-2 TGTGCCAGCAGCCAGGGCCAGGGACAGGGGGGGAATGAGCAGTTCTTC CASSQGQGQGGNEQFF
TRBJ1-3 NA NA TRBV7-9 TGTGCCAGCAGCTTACCCGCAGGGCGAAACACCATATATTTT CASSLPAGRNTIYF
TRBJ2-3 NA TRBD2 TRBV4-2 TGTGCCTCAACCGGGGGAGGGTTCACAGATACGCAGTATTTT CASTGGGFTDTQYF
TRBJ1-3 NA NA TRBV5-5 TGTGCCAGCAACCTAGACTCTGGAAACACCATATATTTT CASNLDSGNTIYF
TRBJ2-5 NA NA TRBV29-1 TGCAGCGTTGTGGACAGACAAGAGACCCAGTACTTC CSVVDRQETQYF
TRBJ2-5 few TRBD2 TRBV27 TGTGCCAGCAGTTCGAGACTAGCGGGAGGCCCTGACCAAGAGACCCAGTACTTC CASSSRLAGGPDQETQYF
TRBJ1-1 NA NA TRBV4-2 TGTGCCAGCAGCCAAGTTGCGAGGGTGCAAAACACTGAAGCTTTCTTT CASSQVARVQNTEAFF
TRBJ1-3 few NA TRBV28 TGTGCCAGCAGCCCGGGACACTCTGGAAACACCATATATTTT CASSPGHSGNTIYF
TRBJ2-7 NA TRBD2 TRBV5-6 TGTGCCAGCAGCTTGGGCGGGAGCTCCTACGAGCAGTACTTC CASSLGGSSYEQYF
TRBJ1-2 NA NA TRBV18 TGTGCCAGCTCACCACCGCCAGGGCAGGGCTACACCTTC CASSPPPGQGYTF
TRBJ1-6 NA NA TRBV10-3 TGTGCCATCGGACAGAATAATTCACCCCTCCACTTT CAIGQNNSPLHF
TRBJ2-7 NA TRBD1 TRBV5-4 TGTGCCAGCAGCTTTAGGACAGGGGTGGTAGACGAGCAGTACTTC CASSFRTGVVDEQYF
TRBJ2-7 NA NA TRBV11-1 TGTGCCAGCAGCTTGGGCCGCAGGGTCGAGCAGTACTTC CASSLGRRVEQYF
TRBJ2-2 NA NA TRBV19 TGTGCCAGTTCCACGGAGTACACCGGGGAGCTGTTTTTT CASSTEYTGELFF
TRBJ2-5 NA TRBD1 TRBV18 TGTGCCAGCTCACCACCGACAGGGGACGTCCAAATAGGGCTGAAAGAGACCCAGTACTTC CASSPPTGDVQIGLKETQYF
TRBJ1-2 NA NA TRBV12-3/TRBV12-4 TGTGCCAGCACCGCAGGGAGGGGTTTTGGCTACACCTTC CASTAGRGFGYTF
TRBJ2-3 NA NA TRBV4-1 TGCGCCAGCAGCCAAGATCCGGCGGGGATCACAGATACGCAGTATTTT CASSQDPAGITDTQYF
TRBJ2-5 NA TRBD2 TRBV28 TGTGCCAGCAGTTTATCTTTAGCGGGGGGACAAGAGACCCAGTACTTC CASSLSLAGGQETQYF
TRBJ2-3 NA TRBD1 TRBV15 TGTGCCACCAGCCAACGAAAGGGGGCACCAGATACGCAGTATTTT CATSQRKGAPDTQYF
TRBJ1-6 NA NA TRBV19 TGTGCCAGTGGGGACATGACGAATTCACCCCTCCACTTT CASGDMTNSPLHF
TRBJ2-5 NA TRBD2 TRBV7-2 TGTGCCAGCAGCCTTCTAGCGGGGGAGGGAGAGACCCAGTACTTC CASSLLAGEGETQYF
TRBJ1-2 NA NA TRBV2 TGTGCCAGCAGTGAAAGACAGCTTCTTAACTATGGCTACACCTTC CASSERQLLNYGYTF
TRBJ2-3 NA TRBD2 TRBV13 TGTGCCAGCAGACTAGCGGGAGTGCCGGATACGCAGTATTTT CASRLAGVPDTQYF
TRBJ1-2 NA NA TRBV27 TGTGCCAGCAGTGCACTCGGGACATCCTATGGCTACACCTTC CASSALGTSYGYTF